A single sample gave rise to the 5 T cell receptor beta chains below, sequenced in a study of CD8+ T cells in alopecia areata. The treatment here: oral pan-JAK inhibitor, 5-10 mg twice daily. Reverse transcribed after extraction, RNA yielded cDNA as the sequencing template. Using immunoSEQ multiplex PCR, the repertoire was profiled, and TCRdb retains in-frame clones only, with some absent. This sample has about 130,000 clones, with around half found just once. Sample: CD8+ T cells sorted from blood, taken at week 4, from a patient treated with tofacitinib. All receptors derive from a human donor with alopecia areata.

This chain uses TRBV29-1 with TRBJ1-2; D gene uncertain. CDR1 and CDR2 (germline): SQVTM, ANQGSEA. The V end was cut by 2 bases, the J end by 4 bases, with 5 bases between. The CDR3 has 11 residues. For the CDR3, the DNA is TGCAGCGTTGAAAGGCGCTATGGCTACACCTTC. Its translation: CSVERRYGYTF.

This chain links TRBV4-1 with TRBJ2-7; D is perhaps TRBD1 (5 bases). V lost 1 base to trimming and J lost 3 bases, with 7 bases between them. There are 13 residues in the CDR3. The germline CDR1 and CDR2 sequences are MGHRA and YSYEKL. CDR3 protein: CASSQAQGYEQYF. CDR3 coding DNA: TGCGCCAGCAGCCAAGCTCAGGGCTACGAGCAGTACTTC.

Here the CDR3 DNA reads TGCAGCGTTGGGACAGAGGCCTACGAGCAGTACTTC. It codes for CSVGTEAYEQYF. V gene TRBV29-1 combines with J gene TRBJ2-7, with D possibly matching TRBD1 (6 bases). Per germline, CDR1 SQVTM and CDR2 ANQGSEA. V lost 4 bases and J 2 bases, leaving 9 bases between the germline ends. The CDR3 length is 12 residues.

The gene calls are TRBV7-9 and TRBJ1-3, with unresolved D. The CDR3 covers 14 residues. The germline gives CDR1 SEHNR, CDR2 FQNEAQ (reference sequence). V gave up 2 bases and J gave up 0 bases, with 5 bases separating them. The CDR3 region is CASSLWDSGNTIYF. The CDR3 coding sequence is TGTGCCAGCAGCTTATGGGACTCTGGAAACACCATATATTTT.

A few counts support this clone. The chain has TRBV29-1 and TRBJ1-5, with D maybe TRBD1 (5 bases). The germline gives CDR1 SQVTM, CDR2 ANQGSEA. The CDR3 has 14 amino acids. Trimming took off 4 bases at V and 0 bases at J, with 10 bases between the two ends. This CDR3 is CSVGTRNSNQPQHF. The DNA of the CDR3 is TGCAGCGTTGGGACAAGGAATAGCAATCAGCCCCAGCATTTT.